What follows are 29 T cell receptor beta chains derived from one specimen sequenced in a study of blood T cell repertoires in COVID-19. The assay was immunoSEQ multiplex PCR, and TCRdb's table has in-frame clones only and misses some. The data show about 230,000 clones, nearly 85% seen once. Sequencing was done on a sample of peripheral blood. The receptor source for this set is a woman aged 25-40 years with COVID-19, enrolled during active disease.

The chain is built from TRBV5-4 and TRBJ2-7; D possibly corresponds to TRBD2 (6 bases). Germline-derived CDR1 and CDR2 are SGHNT and YYREEE (reference sequence). The ends were cut back, 4 bases at V and 2 bases at J, with 13 bases in the middle. The CDR3 loop spans 14 amino acids. The CDR3 spells CASSRLGRTYEQYF. CDR3 DNA: TGTGCCAGCAGCAGACTAGGGCGGACCTACGAGCAGTACTTC. Filled out from reference TRBV5-4 and TRBJ2-7, the complete variable domain reads ETGVTQSPTHLIKTRGQQVTLRCSSQSGHNTVSWYQQALGQGPQFIFQYYREEENGRGNFPPRFSGLQFPNYSSELNVNALELDDSALYLCASSRLGRTYEQYFGPGTRLTVT.

About this clone itself: The same CDR3 can be traced to other DNA sequences in this sample. This chain links TRBV19 with TRBJ2-2; no clear D. The CDR3 length is 13 residues. V was clipped by 3 bases and J by 4 bases, with 6 bases between them. Germline CDR1 LNHDA, CDR2 SQIVND (reference sequence). The CDR3 sequence is CASSIRGTGELFF. The CDR3 region has the DNA TGTGCCAGTAGTATCAGAGGCACCGGGGAGCTGTTTTTT.

This chain uses TRBV28 with TRBJ1-2, with TRBD1 matching 7 bases. V gave up 6 bases and J gave up 5 bases; unmatched junction bases: 9. CDR1 is MDHEN and CDR2 is SYDVKM in the germline V gene. The CDR3 is made up of 14 amino acids. The CDR3 DNA is TGTGCCAGCAGCCCTACAGGGGAAGGATATGGCTACACCTTC. It specifies CASSPTGEGYGYTF.

The rearrangement joins TRBV13 to TRBJ1-2; no definite D call. Trimming removed 5 bases from V and 5 bases from J, with 15 bases in between. CDR1 PRHDT and CDR2 FYEKMQ come from the germline V gene (reference sequence). There are 14 residues in the CDR3. CDR3 DNA sequence: TGTGCCAGCAGCCTTACGGGTAGACGTTATGGCTACACCTTC. Protein sequence: CASSLTGRRYGYTF.

This chain's CDR3 is CASSPTGRGASGYEQYF. The CDR3 DNA is TGCGCCAGCAGCCCCACCGGGAGGGGCGCCTCCGGTTACGAGCAGTACTTC. J is TRBJ2-7 and V is TRBV4-3, with 8 bases lining up with TRBD2. The CDR3 spans 17 residues. Germline trimming cut 4 bases from V and 4 bases from J; bases unmatched to any gene: 15. CDR1 and CDR2 from the germline V gene are LGHNA and YSLEER.

The chain links TRBV3-1 (or the pseudogene TRBV3-2) to TRBJ2-7; perhaps TRBD2 as D (5 bases). Deletions cut 0 bases from V and 7 bases from J, with 13 bases between. This CDR3 has 14 residues. Germline-derived CDR1 and CDR2 are LGHDT and YNNKEL (reference sequence). CDR3 loop: CASSQEIGSGEQYF. The CDR3 coding sequence is TGTGCCAGCAGCCAAGAAATTGGGTCGGGGGAGCAGTACTTC.

The V call is TRBV7-2, the J call TRBJ1-1, with D possibly TRBD1 on 6 matching bases. The V gene lost 5 bases and the J gene lost 1 base, with 17 bases spanning the gap. CDR3 length: 16 amino acids. Germline V lookup: CDR1 SGHTA, CDR2 FQGNSA. CDR3 nucleotides: TGTGCCAGCAGCAAAGGGCAGGGGCTGACGAACACTGAAGCTTTCTTT. It codes for CASSKGQGLTNTEAFF.

The chain recombines TRBV10-2 with TRBJ2-7; 9 bases align to TRBD2. CDR1 and CDR2 from the germline V gene are WSHSY and SAAADI. With 3 bases clipped from V and 3 bases from J, the junction kept 6 bases outside the gene matches. The CDR3 length is 15 residues. The CDR3 loop reads CASSDTASGDYEQYF. DNA for the CDR3: TGCGCCAGCAGTGATACGGCTAGCGGGGACTACGAGCAGTACTTC.

This chain joins TRBV27 and TRBJ2-1, with 10 bases identical to TRBD2. V gave up 5 bases and J gave up 0 bases; unmatched junction bases: 4. The CDR3 is made up of 16 amino acids. Germline-derived CDR1 and CDR2 are MNHEY and SMNVEV (reference sequence). CDR3 region: CASSHLAGDSYNEQFF. The CDR3 DNA follows: TGTGCCAGCAGTCATCTAGCGGGGGACTCCTACAATGAGCAGTTCTTC.

CDR3 region: CASTRTGDGYTF. The CDR3 bases are TGTGCCAGCACCAGGACAGGGGACGGCTACACCTTC. The V call is TRBV9, the J call TRBJ1-2; 9 bases fit TRBD1. Germline V lookup: CDR1 SGDLS, CDR2 YYNGEE. The CDR3 is 12 residues long. The V gene end was trimmed by 6 bases and the J gene end by 8 bases; junction bases not matched to a gene: 5.

This clone was seen a single time. The chain combines TRBV20-1 with TRBJ1-1; TRBD1 matches at 8 bases. V trimming: 3 bases; J trimming: 6 bases; junction bases outside the gene matches: 18. The CDR3 runs 17 residues. Germline CDR1 DFQATT, CDR2 SNEGSKA (reference sequence). CDR3 coding DNA: TGCAGTGCTAGTCCGACCTTCGACAGGGGTCCCCATCCTGAAGCTTTCTTT. It is translated as CSASPTFDRGPHPEAFF.

The chain is built from TRBV19 and TRBJ1-2; D is ambiguous. Germline CDR1 and CDR2: LNHDA and SQIVND (reference sequence). CDR3 length: 13 residues. The V end was cut by 3 bases, the J end by 7 bases, with 12 bases between. CDR3 nucleotide sequence: TGTGCCAGTAGTATCCAGAGGGCAGCTGGCTACACCTTC. It codes for CASSIQRAAGYTF.

The J gene is TRBJ1-6, the V gene TRBV19, with 9 bases that match TRBD1. The CDR3 contains 15 residues. Losses at the gene ends were 6 bases for V and 5 bases for J; bases not matched to a gene: 5. Germline CDR1 reads LNHDA; CDR2 reads SQIVND (reference sequence). CDR3: CASRARDRDNSPLHF. In nucleotides, the CDR3 is TGTGCCAGTAGGGCCCGGGACAGGGATAATTCACCCCTCCACTTT.

The chain carries TRBV7-9 and TRBJ2-3; TRBD1 agrees at 12 bases. Germline V gene data show CDR1 as SEHNR and CDR2 as FQNEAQ (reference sequence). The ends lost 6 bases at V and 4 bases at J; junction bases unmatched: 8. The CDR3 sequence is 16 residues long. The CDR3 region is CASSSAGTGGPDTQYF. The CDR3 DNA sequence: TGTGCCAGCAGTAGTGCCGGGACAGGGGGCCCAGATACGCAGTATTTT.

This clone was picked up one time. The V gene is TRBV27, the J gene TRBJ2-7; 14 positions match TRBD2. The germline CDR1 and CDR2 sequences are MNHEY and SMNVEV (reference sequence). This CDR3 region has 17 residues. J gave up 4 bases and V 5 bases, and 10 bases lay outside the gene matches. The CDR3 protein is CASSPPGLAGVEYEQYF. In DNA form, the CDR3 reads TGTGCCAGCAGTCCCCCGGGACTAGCGGGGGTAGAGTACGAGCAGTACTTC.

CDR3 region: CASSYRGGEVAEAFF. The CDR3 coding sequence is TGTGCCAGCAGTTACAGGGGGGGTGAAGTGGCTGAAGCTTTCTTT. V usage is TRBV6-5 and J usage is TRBJ1-1; D may be TRBD1 (6 bases). V lost 2 bases to trimming and J lost 6 bases, with 16 bases between them. The CDR3 spans 15 residues. CDR1 MNHEY and CDR2 SVGAGI come from the germline V gene.

The genes are TRBV14 and TRBJ1-3; 7 bases are shared with TRBD1. The CDR3 covers 15 residues. Germline CDR1 SGHDN, CDR2 FVKESK. With 6 bases clipped from V and 4 bases from J, the junction kept 9 bases outside the gene matches. CDR3 sequence reads: CASSQDRTKGNTIYF. The CDR3 DNA reads as TGTGCCAGCAGTCAGGACAGGACTAAGGGAAACACCATATATTTT.

The chain employs TRBV9 and TRBJ2-1, with 8 bases lining up with TRBD2. The CDR3 is made up of 15 amino acids. Germline assignment: CDR1 SGDLS and CDR2 YYNGEE. V gave up 0 bases and J gave up 6 bases; unmatched junction bases: 5. The DNA for the CDR3 is TGTGCCAGCAGCGTAGGAAGCGGGGGCCGCAATGAGCAGTTCTTC. It codes for CASSVGSGGRNEQFF. Variable domain in full (rest from reference TRBV9 and TRBJ2-1): DSGVTQTPKHLITATGQRVTLRCSPRSGDLSVYWYQQSLDQGLQFLIQYYNGEERAKGNILERFSAQQFPDLHSELNLSSLELGDSALYFCASSVGSGGRNEQFFGPGTRLTVL.

The chain employs TRBV6-5 and TRBJ1-1; D is perhaps TRBD1 (5 bases). V gave up 6 bases and J gave up 9 bases, with 17 bases separating them. Germline-derived CDR1 and CDR2 are MNHEY and SVGAGI. The CDR3 is made up of 13 amino acids. This CDR3 is CASRDTIQEQAFF. As DNA, the CDR3 is TGTGCCAGCAGGGACACGATTCAGGAACAAGCTTTCTTT.

The rearrangement links TRBV6-5 to TRBJ1-2; 7 bases align to TRBD1. CDR3 length: 13 amino acids. CDR1 is MNHEY and CDR2 is SVGAGI in the germline V gene. V dropped 6 bases and J dropped 3; count of bases not matched to a gene: 4. The CDR3 region has the DNA TGTGCCAGCAGCCCCGGACAGGACTATGGCTACACCTTC. Protein sequence: CASSPGQDYGYTF.

Turning to this clone: Other DNA variants within this sample encode the same CDR3. This rearrangement joins TRBV2 to TRBJ2-2; 10 bases fit TRBD1. The CDR3 sequence is 14 residues long. The V and J ends lost 4 bases and 5 bases, in that order; junction bases with no gene match: 1. Germline V gene lookup returns CDR1 SNHLY and CDR2 FYNNEI. DNA for the CDR3: TGTGCCAGCAGTGGGACAGGGGGTACCGGGGAGCTGTTTTTT. This gives the protein CASSGTGGTGELFF.

The rearrangement joins TRBV3-1 (or the pseudogene TRBV3-2) to TRBJ2-3; 10 bases agree with TRBD2. The V gene end was trimmed by 4 bases and the J gene end by 2 bases; junction bases not matched to a gene: 6. Looked up from germline, CDR1 is LGHDT and CDR2 is YNNKEL (reference sequence). This CDR3 has 16 residues. The CDR3, as DNA: TGTGCCAGCAGCCGCAGGACTAGCGGTACCACAGATACGCAGTATTTT. The encoded protein is CASSRRTSGTTDTQYF.

CDR3 in amino acids: CASSQVRTDVSFF. The CDR3 region has the DNA TGTGCCAGCAGCCAAGTGAGGACAGACGTGTCTTTCTTT. The J gene is TRBJ1-1, the V gene TRBV3-1 (or the pseudogene TRBV3-2); possible D gene TRBD1, 6 bases. Trimming cost V 1 base and J 12 bases, with 15 bases left between them. The CDR3 has 13 amino acids. Germline lookup yields CDR1 LGHDT and CDR2 YNNKEL (reference sequence).

CDR3 amino acids: CASSSRSNRFQETQYF. The DNA of the CDR3 is TGTGCCAGCAGTAGTCGTAGCAACCGATTCCAAGAGACCCAGTACTTC. This chain joins TRBV28 and TRBJ2-5; unclear D gene. Trimming shortened V by 5 bases and J by 1 base, and 17 bases separated the two germline ends. The CDR3 has 16 residues. Per germline, CDR1 MDHEN and CDR2 SYDVKM.

The table lists this clone with a few counts. The chain is built from TRBV9 and TRBJ1-6; a weak D match, TRBD1 (6 bases). The CDR3 is made up of 14 amino acids. V shed 3 bases and J shed 8 bases, with 12 bases lying between them. Germline V gene data show CDR1 as SGDLS and CDR2 as YYNGEE. CDR3 bases: TGTGCCAGCAGCGCCGACAGGAAATATTCACCCCTCCACTTT. Translation gives CASSADRKYSPLHF. The full variable domain, completed using reference TRBV9 and TRBJ1-6, is DSGVTQTPKHLITATGQRVTLRCSPRSGDLSVYWYQQSLDQGLQFLIQYYNGEERAKGNILERFSAQQFPDLHSELNLSSLELGDSALYFCASSADRKYSPLHFGNGTRLTVT.

The chain is built from TRBV7-3 and TRBJ2-3; 11 bases fit TRBD2. The CDR3 length is 15 residues. Germline lookup yields CDR1 SGHTA and CDR2 FQGTGA. V trimming: 2 bases; J trimming: 7 bases; junction bases outside the gene matches: 5. CDR3: CASSLDPSGGNTQYF. Here the CDR3 DNA reads TGTGCCAGCAGCTTAGATCCTAGCGGGGGGAATACGCAGTATTTT.

V and J are TRBV5-6 and TRBJ2-1; D is perhaps TRBD1 (6 bases). The length of the CDR3 is 17 residues. Trimming removed 1 base at V and 4 bases at J, with 18 bases between. Germline V gene data show CDR1 as SGHDT and CDR2 as YYEEEE. Here the CDR3 DNA reads TGTGCCAGCAGCTTGTTTCTGTGGACAGAGAAGTACAATGAGCAGTTCTTC. This sequence encodes CASSLFLWTEKYNEQFF.

The J gene is TRBJ2-7, the V gene TRBV7-2; tentative D call: TRBD2 (7 bases). Deletions cut 5 bases from V and 7 bases from J, with 15 bases between. This CDR3 spans 13 amino acids. The V gene's germline CDR1 is SGHTA and CDR2 FQGNSA. CDR3 coding DNA: TGTGCCAGCAGCCCACGGGGGGCAGGGGAGCAGTACTTC. This codes for CASSPRGAGEQYF.

The chain is built from TRBV29-1 and TRBJ1-3; D call uncertain. V was pared by 3 bases and J by 2 bases, with 11 bases between. Germline V CDR1 and CDR2: SQVTM, ANQGSEA. CDR3 length: 14 amino acids. The CDR3 DNA follows: TGCAGCGTTGATGGCTCCGGGACTGGAAACACCATATATTTT. Residues: CSVDGSGTGNTIYF.